This T cell receptor beta chain was profiled in a study of blood T cell repertoires in COVID-19. Under the authors' procedure: The authors estimated nucleated cell counts from reference gene primer amplification. Assay used: immunoSEQ multiplex PCR; TCRdb lists only in-frame clones, some missing. D and trimming come from the DNA, and the V and J calls and clone size come from that table. Of about 190,000 clones in the sample, approximately 91% are singletons; the top ten hold around 1.9%. The germline CDR1 and CDR2 sequences are SGHKS and YYEKEE (reference sequence). CDR3 length: 16 amino acids. With 2 bases clipped from V and 8 bases from J, the junction kept 13 bases outside the gene matches.

The source of this sequence is a man between 65 and 85 years old with active or convalescent COVID-19. Sequenced input: peripheral blood. V and J are TRBV5-5 and TRBJ1-2; 9 bases match TRBD1. The CDR3 sequence: CASSLTSDRGLLGYTF. The DNA for the CDR3 is TGTGCCAGCAGCTTAACTTCGGACAGGGGATTACTCGGCTACACCTTC.